These 26 T cell receptor beta chains came from one sample sequenced in a study of tumor and adjacent non-tumor tissue in lung cancer. The library came from three nested PCR rounds adapted from ARM-PCR protocols. TCRdb ran MiXCR on the multiplex PCR reads and lists one entry per CDR3 protein. The repertoire includes tens of thousands of distinct CDR3 sequences, roughly 60% of them detected once, and around 20% sits in the top ten. The template was RNA from unsorted bulk tissue. The normal lung tissue was taken more than 3 cm from the tumor edge. The sequencing input was distant non-tumor lung tissue. The receptors derive from a woman between 40 and 50 years old with non-small cell lung cancer.

Concerning this clonotype: It may be a read error: a sequence one base away is much more abundant. V usage is TRBV6-5 and J usage is TRBJ2-3; D gene uncertain. Germline loops: CDR1 MNHEY, CDR2 SVGAGI. CDR3 length: 16 residues. Trimming pared 5 bases from V and 6 bases from J, leaving 21 bases between. CDR3 nucleotide sequence: TGTGCCAGCAGTCTATCAGCCCCCATACCCCAGGATACGCAGTATTTT. It encodes CASSLSAPIPQDTQYF.

The V and J genes are TRBV30 and TRBJ1-1; D gene uncertain. CDR3 length: 14 amino acids. V dropped 4 bases and J dropped 1 base, with 13 bases sitting between them. In germline, CDR1 is GTSNPN, CDR2 SVGIG (reference sequence). The CDR3 loop is CAWTWASKNTEAFF. The CDR3 DNA is TGTGCCTGGACTTGGGCATCGAAGAACACTGAAGCTTTCTTT.

This clonotype was recorded only once. This may be a read error, as it is one base from a much larger clone. The CDR3 ends on some other residue instead of the conserved phenylalanine or tryptophan, so this is likely a read error. The chain employs TRBV20-1 and TRBJ2-3; weak D call: TRBD1 (5 bases). The CDR3 has 14 residues. Trimming removed 3 bases from V and 2 bases from J, with 12 bases in between. CDR1 and CDR2 (germline): DFQATT, SNEGSKA (reference sequence). The CDR3 DNA reads TGCAGTGCTAGCGCGGCGGACATCACAGATACGCAGTATTCT. Encoded protein: CSASAADITDTQYS.

A remark on this clonotype: Germline is not matched at one junction end, which may reflect a read error. This chain joins TRBV29-1 and TRBJ2-2; TRBD2 aligns across 7 bases. From germline, CDR1 is SQVTM and CDR2 ANQGSEA. CDR3 length equals 14 residues. In DNA, the CDR3 is TGCGGCGTAGCGCCAAGCGGGGAGACCGGGGAGCTGTTTTTT. Translation gives CGVAPSGETGELFF.

The genes are TRBV2 and TRBJ1-5; the D is unclear. Germline CDR1 SNHLY, CDR2 FYNNEI. The CDR3 covers 13 residues. The V gene lost 11 bases and the J gene lost 2 bases, with 13 bases spanning the gap. The CDR3 DNA reads as TGTGCCGCTGGACGAGGAGGCAATCAGCCCCAGCATTTT. It specifies CAAGRGGNQPQHF.

For this clonotype: A junction end diverges from the germline sequence, so it may reflect a read error. V gene TRBV6-1 combines with J gene TRBJ2-7; D might be TRBD2 (6 bases). CDR1 is MNHNS, CDR2 SASEGT, per germline. This CDR3 is built from 15 residues. CDR3 nucleotide sequence: TGTGTCAGCCGGAGGGGTAGAGATACAGCCTACGGGCAGTACTTC. Its protein is CVSRRGRDTAYGQYF.

About this clonotype itself: Since the CDR3 does not end with the conserved phenylalanine or tryptophan, this likely comes from a read error. This chain uses TRBV4-2 with TRBJ2-7, with D maybe TRBD2 (5 bases). Looked up from germline, CDR1 is LGHNA and CDR2 is YNFKEQ. The CDR3 loop spans 13 amino acids. The CDR3 region has the DNA TGTGACAGCAGCCAGTCGTGGGCGGGCGAGCAGTACTTA. Its translation is CDSSQSWAGEQYL.

Points on this clonotype: A much bigger clone sits one base away, suggesting this may be a read error. The chain is built from TRBV28 and TRBJ1-1; the match to TRBD1 covers 7 bases. The CDR3 is made up of 15 amino acids. CDR1 is MDHEN and CDR2 is SYDVKM in the germline V gene. The CDR3 DNA is TGTGCCAGCAGTGGGGGTAAGGGGGCGAGCACTGAAGCTTTATTT. This sequence encodes CASSGGKGASTEALF.

This clonotype has a handful of counts. The genes are TRBV6-6 and TRBJ2-3, with D hard to call. The V and J ends lost 7 bases and 2 bases respectively, with 19 bases between them. Per the germline V gene, CDR1 is MNHNY and CDR2 is SVGAGI (reference sequence). The CDR3 covers 16 residues. The CDR3 reads CASKYRVTRSTDTQYF. In DNA, the CDR3 is TGTGCCAGCAAGTACCGGGTCACCAGATCCACAGATACGCAGTATTTT.

To note about this clonotype: One end of the junction varies from germline; a read error may be responsible. The genes are TRBV11-2 and TRBJ2-2; 7 nucleotides line up with TRBD1. The CDR3 loop spans 16 amino acids. The germline gives CDR1 SGHAT, CDR2 FQNNGV. CDR3 sequence (DNA): TGTGCCGGCAGCACCCGACAGGGATCCAACACCGGGGAGCTGTTTTTC. It translates to CAGSTRQGSNTGELFF.

This clonotype was counted a few times. The junction differs from germline at one of its ends, possibly a read error. The V and J genes are TRBV11-2 and TRBJ2-3; TRBD2 matches 7 bases. The CDR3 runs to 15 residues. CDR1 is SGHAT and CDR2 is FQNNGV in the germline V gene. In DNA, the CDR3 is TGTGCCGGCAGTTTAGTGGCGGGAGAGGCAGATACGCAGTATTTT. Its translation is CAGSLVAGEADTQYF.

The rearrangement joins TRBV21-1 to TRBJ1-1; the listed D gene, TRBD1, was not tested against the DNA. TRBV21-1 is a documented pseudogene. The CDR3 extends over 15 amino acids. CDR3 nucleotides: TGTGCCAGCAACAAACTCCCCAGAGGGGGCCGAGAAGCTTTCTTT. This translates into CASNKLPRGGREAFF.

This clonotype was recorded a few times. The chain carries TRBV28 and TRBJ1-2, with 8 bases matching TRBD1. There are 14 residues in the CDR3. Germline V CDR1 and CDR2: MDHEN, SYDVKM. Trimming at V came to 7 bases and at J to 4 bases, leaving 8 bases not matched to a gene. The CDR3 loop is CASNHQGASYGYTF. In DNA form, the CDR3 reads TGTGCCAGCAATCATCAGGGGGCGAGCTATGGCTACACCTTC.

The chain employs TRBV20-1 and TRBJ1-5; no definite D call. The CDR3 has 13 amino acids. Germline V lookup: CDR1 DFQATT, CDR2 SNEGSKA (reference sequence). The CDR3 nucleotides read TGCAGCGGGTTACGGAATAGCAATCAGCCCCAGCATTTT. It is translated as CSGLRNSNQPQHF.

This chain joins TRBV24-1 and TRBJ1-1; D is uncertain. The CDR3 is made up of 15 amino acids. V was clipped by 0 bases and J by 3 bases, with 10 bases between them. From germline, CDR1 is KGHDR and CDR2 SFDVKD. CDR3 nucleotides: TGTGCCACCAGTGATTTGCGGGCGGACTACACTGAAGCTTTCTTT. Its protein is CATSDLRADYTEAFF.

This clonotype was recorded at least ten times. The V gene is TRBV5-1, the J gene TRBJ2-2, with 10 nucleotides matching TRBD2. Germline trimming cut 9 bases from V and 0 bases from J; bases unmatched to any gene: 14. This CDR3 is 18 amino acids long. Per germline, CDR1 SGHRS and CDR2 YFSETQ. CDR3 loop: CATNGGLAGATNTGELFF. Written as DNA, the CDR3 is TGCGCCACCAACGGCGGGCTAGCGGGGGCCACGAACACCGGGGAGCTGTTTTTT. The full variable domain, its missing parts supplied by reference TRBV5-1 and TRBJ2-2, is KAGVTQTPRYLIKTRGQQVTLSCSPISGHRSVSWYQQTPGQGLQFLFEYFSETQRNKGNFPGRFSGRQFSNSRSEMNVSTLELGDSALYLCATNGGLAGATNTGELFFGEGSRLTVL.

In the case of this clonotype: No conserved phenylalanine or tryptophan ends this CDR3, so it is likely a read error. The chain carries TRBV6-1 and TRBJ2-3; D remains unclear. The CDR3 runs to 11 residues. Germline V lookup: CDR1 MNHNS, CDR2 SASEGT. The CDR3 loop is CANSELYMQYS. CDR3 nucleotides: TGTGCCAACAGTGAACTATATATGCAGTATTCT.

This clonotype occurred a few times. The chain couples TRBV28 to TRBJ2-6; D unclear. V lost 3 bases, J lost 1 base, and 7 bases lay in between. CDR1 MDHEN and CDR2 SYDVKM come from the germline V gene. This CDR3 region has 15 residues. The CDR3 protein is CASSLEGSGANVLTF. The CDR3 coding sequence is TGTGCCAGCAGTTTGGAAGGTTCTGGGGCCAACGTCCTGACTTTC.

On this clonotype: Sequence at one end of the junction differs from germline and may be a read error. This chain's CDR3 is CANSLDLRDYCEQFF. In nucleotides, the CDR3 is TGTGCCAACAGCTTAGACCTCCGGGACTACTGTGAGCAGTTCTTC. V usage is TRBV11-3 and J usage is TRBJ2-1; TRBD2 aligns across 7 bases. Germline V gene lookup returns CDR1 SGHNT and CDR2 YENEEA. CDR3 length equals 15 residues.

This clonotype was observed a few times. This rearrangement joins TRBV20-1 to TRBJ2-3; D may match TRBD1 or TRBD2 (5 bases each). The CDR3 sequence is 15 residues long. Trimming cost V 3 bases and J 0 bases, with 13 bases left between them. Germline V gives CDR1 DFQATT, CDR2 SNEGSKA (reference sequence). CDR3 DNA sequence: TGCAGTGCTAGGTCCGGGGCGAGGAGCACAGATACGCAGTATTTT. Translation gives CSARSGARSTDTQYF.

This clonotype was counted only a few times. The junction departs from germline at one end; a sequencing error may be responsible. This chain connects TRBV11-2 to TRBJ2-5; no clear D. The CDR3 loop spans 12 amino acids. The germline V gene has CDR1 SGHAT and CDR2 FQNNGV. The CDR3 here is CASCLRTEAQYF. CDR3 DNA: TGTGCCAGCTGCTTACGAACAGAGGCCCAGTACTTC.

The chain combines TRBV28 with TRBJ2-7; D is possibly TRBD1 or TRBD2 (5 bases each). V was cut by 2 bases and J by 2 bases, with 19 bases left in between. CDR1 is MDHEN, CDR2 SYDVKM, per germline. CDR3 length: 17 residues. CDR3 sequence: CASSLIQLVGTAYEQYF. DNA of the CDR3: TGTGCCAGCAGTTTAATCCAACTAGTAGGGACGGCCTACGAGCAGTACTTC. Using reference TRBV28 and TRBJ2-7 for the parts outside the CDR3, the full variable domain is DVKVTQSSRYLVKRTGEKVFLECVQDMDHENMFWYRQDPGLGLRLIYFSYDVKMKEKGDIPEGYSVSREKKERFSLILESASTNQTSMYLCASSLIQLVGTAYEQYFGPGTRLTVT.

This clonotype has ten or more counts. The chain recombines TRBV12-3 or TRBV12-4 with TRBJ2-3, with 10 bases aligning to TRBD1. CDR3 length equals 17 residues. V was clipped by 3 bases and J by 4 bases; unmatched bases: 10. The CDR3 region is CASSLGLGTGVPDTQYF. The CDR3, as DNA: TGTGCCAGCAGTTTGGGCCTGGGGACAGGGGTTCCAGATACGCAGTATTTT.

The chain couples TRBV29-1 to TRBJ2-7; no clear D. Germline lookup yields CDR1 SQVTM and CDR2 ANQGSEA. Trimming removed 0 bases at V and 3 bases at J, with 12 bases between. The CDR3 covers 14 residues. CDR3 bases: TGCAGCGTTGAAGAGAGTAGGGTCGGCTACGAGCAGTACTTC. This codes for CSVEESRVGYEQYF.

This clonotype is judged medium-sized. The chain joins TRBV11-2 to TRBJ2-1; D gene unclear. The CDR3 spans 16 residues. The germline gives CDR1 SGHAT, CDR2 FQNNGV. V gave up 0 bases and J gave up 0 bases, with 9 bases separating them. The CDR3 spells CASSLDPESSYNEQFF. CDR3 nucleotides: TGTGCCAGCAGCTTAGATCCGGAGAGCTCCTACAATGAGCAGTTCTTC.

The chain is built from TRBV28 and TRBJ2-7, with TRBD1 matching over 7 bases. The CDR3 sequence is 13 residues long. The trim removed 6 bases at V and 4 bases at J, leaving 6 bases unmatched. CDR1 is MDHEN, CDR2 SYDVKM, per germline. The DNA of the CDR3 is TGTGCCAGCAGGAGACAGGGAACTTACGAGCAGTACTTC. Protein product: CASRRQGTYEQYF.